This T cell receptor beta chain was identified in a study of T cells in Graves' hyperthyroidism and ophthalmopathy (dated 2019 in TCRdb). Notes on the research overall: Peripheral blood samples were taken at the time of initial diagnosis, prior to any treatment. TCR V-J signatures able to tell the groups apart were searched for in a discovery cohort of 95 to 100 patients, of whom more than 40 had Graves' ophthalmopathy and 55 to 65 had stable Graves' hyperthyroidism. An independent validation cohort of some 18 hyperthyroidism patients and about 15 patients who later progressed to ophthalmopathy tested prospective prediction of ophthalmopathy. The roughly 100 discovery patients were randomly divided into training and test sets at a 7:3 ratio. Thyroid tissue and blood T-cell repertoires from six or seven Graves' hyperthyroidism patients were also compared in the study. Following sampling, methimazole starting at 30 mg daily was given to hyperthyroidism patients, and high-dose intravenous methylprednisolone was given to ophthalmopathy patients. TCR Vbeta CDR3 sequencing of approximately 140 peripheral blood samples (43 ophthalmopathy, about 80 hyperthyroidism and 17 progressor patients) is reported in the paper.

This clonotype is a singleton in its sample. Its antigen is unknown. No base quality values were provided; no much bigger clone lies one nucleotide off. A single read offers scant evidence. Amplification of TCR beta CDR3 regions was carried out from RNA transcripts. The TCR CDR3 was subjected to a first round of RT-PCR using the HTBI primer set and the Qiagen OneStep RT-PCR kit. Libraries were constructed in a second round of multiplex PCR, after which size selection and purification were carried out. Sequencing of the libraries was done on an Illumina HiSeq2000 using paired-end 100 bp reads. The original pipeline was this. SOAPnuke was used to process the raw data, with reads discarded if the reads contained adapters or uncalled bases, had a mean Phred below 15, or lacked an exact constant-primer or identifier match. COPE v1.2.5 was used to merge the high-quality paired reads, and each unique nucleotide sequence was defined as a clonotype. Clonotypes were aligned to IMGT TRBV, TRBD and TRBJ reference segments using MiTCR v1.1. The analysis included only V-J combinations with a frequency above 0.0001, which together covered about 99% of the repertoires. A TCS score was defined as the ratio between F50 (clonal expansion) and ExV (chaos), using BLOSUM62-based TCRdist between CDR3 peptides within each V-J. Welch's t-statistics and random forest reduced fewer than 550 V-J features to around 14, which were used in a naive Bayes classifier (R e1071). The similarity between thyroid and blood repertoires was quantified using the Morisita-Horn index. The public sequencing data were trimmed at Q25 with fastp and processed into clonotypes with MiXCR by TCRdb, which kept only in-frame beta chains. Each CDR3 protein gets just one entry, which takes the most common genes and DNA from the rows behind it. These V and J calls rely on TCRdb rather than the paper's analysis. The sample yields 700,000 to 850,000 distinct CDR3 sequences; 35% were counted once. The ten largest account for around 30% of the sample.

The paper as a whole reports these results and caveats: Ophthalmopathy was separated from stable hyperthyroidism by a 13 V-J signature model, with just over 85% sensitivity and about 84% specificity obtained in cross-validation and 80%/75% obtained in testing. Most expanded thyroid clonotypes (frequency above 0.001) were also found in blood, which suggests that blood repertoires may mirror thyroid immune responses. No statistical method was used to set the sample size in advance, and investigators knew the group allocation. During validation, the model predicted progression to ophthalmopathy a median of about 6.5 months ahead of onset, with around 70% sensitivity and 72% to 80% specificity.

A patient counted as having stable Graves' hyperthyroidism if no progression to ophthalmopathy occurred over 18 months of follow-up. Hyperthyroidism patients were newly diagnosed, had a disease duration of under 2 months, and were aged 18 to 65 years. Patients with uncontrolled infections, other autoimmune diseases, pregnancy or lactation were excluded. Diagnoses relied on clinical symptoms, serum thyroxine and TRAb, thyroid ultrasound and orbital computed tomography. Ficoll-Paque density gradient centrifugation was used to isolate PBMCs from 8 to 10 ml of fresh peripheral blood. Trizol reagent was used to extract total RNA, and RNA quality was then checked on an Agilent 2100 Bioanalyzer. The sample was blood. This receptor was taken from a woman between 40 and 55 years old with Graves' hyperthyroidism.

In nucleotides, the sequence is TGTGCCTGGAGCTCGGGGGAGTGGAACACCATATATTTT. Translated, it gives CAWSSGEWNTIYF. The rearrangement joined TRBV7-8 to TRBJ1-3; the best D guess is TRBD1, with 5 bases matching. Looking up the germline V gene yields CDR1 SGHVS and CDR2 FQNEAQ. The CDR3 spans 13 residues, from the cysteine through the phenylalanine. Of all the DNA, just the CDR3 is kept, 39 bases in frame from base 1. The V and J ends are trimmed by 11 bases and 7 bases, leaving 18 bases between them.